The clone carrying this T cell receptor beta chain appeared many times. V was clipped by 10 bases and J by 8 bases; unmatched bases: 15. The germline V gene has CDR1 MDHEN and CDR2 SYDVKM. There are 14 residues in the CDR3. Time point denoted: blood at routine non-recurrence follow-up after resection. This entry belongs to a study of spatial heterogeneity in lung cancer. Each CDR3 protein is one row after TCRdb ran MiXCR on the 5' RACE reads. The table has around 20,000 distinct CDR3 sequences, over 8.5% seen once. The sequencing used PBMCs, collected at follow-up. The receptor comes from a male donor with early-stage non-small cell lung cancer. The rearrangement joins TRBV28 to TRBJ1-2, with 8 bases fitting TRBD1. The CDR3 here is CATQQITGGEGYTF. For the CDR3, the DNA is TGTGCCACCCAACAGATAACAGGGGGAGAAGGCTACACCTTC.